This T cell receptor (beta chain) was captured in a study of cytomegalovirus exposure and HLA in healthy donors. Study-wide background: Per a later analysis, the 666 first-cohort and 120 validation repertoires shared one platform.

This CDR3 contains 11 residues. V shed 8 bases and J 6 bases; nucleotides not matched to a gene: 4. CDR1 is MDHEN, CDR2 SYDVKM, per germline. TCRdb keeps only in-frame clones here, not all; method: immunoSEQ multiplex PCR. The sample lists more than 100,000 clones, 70% to 90% occurring once. Notes on the study in general: Through in vitro validation, a few CMV-associated chains were shown to be specific for CMV antigens. The authors enumerated over 150 TCR beta chains as linked to cytomegalovirus.

A roughly 120-subject validation cohort, separate from the 666-subject first cohort, supplied the donors. As to this clone: What it recognizes is unknown.

The source of this sequence is a woman younger than 30 in good health and CMV-seropositive. The sequenced sample was PBMCs. The chain carries TRBV28 and TRBJ2-7; TRBD2 matches at 7 bases. DNA for the CDR3: TGTGCCAGCGGGAGGGCCAGCGAGCAGTACTTC. It specifies CASGRASEQYF.